This TCR beta chain derives from a study of T cells in Graves' hyperthyroidism and ophthalmopathy. Criteria for exclusion of patients were uncontrolled infection, other autoimmune disease, pregnancy or lactation. RNA transcripts served as the template for amplifying TCR beta CDR3 regions. Researchers ran a first-round RT-PCR on the TCR CDR3 using the HTBI primer set. TCRdb itself ran the multiplex PCR reads through MiXCR, one entry per CDR3 protein. Of some 530,000 distinct CDR3 sequences listed, 20% to 25% are singletons. Study observations and caveats: Blood held most thyroid clonotypes expanded above 0.001 frequency. In the analysis, a 13 V-J model separated ophthalmopathy from stable hyperthyroidism.

V dropped 4 bases and J dropped 0 bases, with 9 bases sitting between them. Germline CDR1 reads MDHEN; CDR2 reads SYDVKM. This CDR3 comprises 14 residues. Note on this clonotype: Its antigen is unidentified.

The sequence derives from a woman in her 70s with Graves' ophthalmopathy. The sequenced sample consisted of blood. The chain uses TRBV28 and TRBJ1-2; D possibly corresponds to TRBD1 (6 bases). DNA of the CDR3: TGTGCCAGCAGTTCGGGACATCCTAACTATGGCTACACCTTC. It codes for CASSSGHPNYGYTF.